One and the same sample provided the 15 T cell receptor beta chains below, sequenced in a study of cytomegalovirus exposure and HLA in healthy donors. Assay used: immunoSEQ multiplex PCR; TCRdb lists only in-frame clones, some missing. The sample includes approximately 270,000 clones, 87% seen only once; the top ten take around 12%. Sequencing was performed on PBMCs. Source of these receptors: a man between 18 and 29 years old in good health and CMV-seropositive.

This chain connects TRBV5-6 to TRBJ1-2; 7 nucleotides agree with TRBD1. Germline CDR1 and CDR2: SGHDT and YYEEEE. The V segment lost 4 bases and the J segment 5 bases; nucleotides outside the gene matches: 11. This CDR3 comprises 15 residues. In DNA, the CDR3 is TGTGCCAGCAGCCGCCGAAGGGGGCTCGGTTATGGCTACACCTTC. Amino acids: CASSRRRGLGYGYTF.

V is TRBV4-3 and J is TRBJ1-2; 8 nucleotides agree with TRBD1. V trimming: 4 bases; J trimming: 8 bases; junction bases outside the gene matches: 9. The germline V gene has CDR1 LGHNA and CDR2 YSLEER. This CDR3 has 14 amino acids. CDR3 in amino acids: CASSRDGQGAGYTF. The CDR3 DNA is TGCGCCAGCAGCCGCGATGGACAGGGAGCCGGCTACACCTTC.

This clone came up once. The chain joins TRBV27 to TRBJ1-1; maybe TRBD1 (5 bases). The V and J ends lost 2 bases and 6 bases respectively, with 10 bases between them. This CDR3 is 13 amino acids long. CDR1 is MNHEY, CDR2 SMNVEV, per germline (reference sequence). The CDR3 sequence is CASSLQGGSEAFF. In DNA, the CDR3 is TGTGCCAGCAGTTTACAGGGAGGGTCTGAAGCTTTCTTT.

This chain joins TRBV7-3 and TRBJ2-7; the match to TRBD2 covers 7 bases. CDR3 length: 14 residues. With 1 base clipped from V and 0 bases from J, the junction kept 0 bases outside the gene matches. Germline assignment: CDR1 SGHTA and CDR2 FQGTGA. For the CDR3, the DNA is TGTGCCAGCAGCTTAAGCGGGAGCTCCTACGAGCAGTACTTC. Residues: CASSLSGSSYEQYF.

The chain couples TRBV18 to TRBJ2-7; D gene ambiguous. The germline V gene has CDR1 KGHSH and CDR2 LQKENI. This CDR3 region has 12 residues. V was shortened by 2 bases and J by 8 bases, with 10 bases between the two germline ends. CDR3 residues: CASSPDGSKQYF. The CDR3 DNA reads TGTGCCAGCTCACCAGACGGCTCGAAGCAGTACTTC.

V gene TRBV2 combines with J gene TRBJ2-2, with 10 bases lining up with TRBD1. The CDR3 has 15 amino acids. Germline V gene lookup returns CDR1 SNHLY and CDR2 FYNNEI. J gave up 5 bases and V 6 bases, and 6 bases lay outside the gene matches. DNA of the CDR3: TGTGCCAGCAGCGCTGACAGGGGGCGAACCGGGGAGCTGTTTTTT. This translates into CASSADRGRTGELFF. Together with reference TRBV2 and TRBJ2-2, the CDR3 gives the full variable domain: EPEVTQTPSHQVTQMGQEVILRCVPISNHLYFYWYRQILGQKVEFLVSFYNNEISEKSEIFDDQFSVERPDGSNFTLKIRSTKLEDSAMYFCASSADRGRTGELFFGEGSRLTVL.

The CDR3 coding sequence is TGTGCCATCGGGGACCCGGGTCGATCAGATACGCAGTATTTT. Its protein is CAIGDPGRSDTQYF. V and J are TRBV2 and TRBJ2-3, with D perhaps TRBD1 or TRBD2 (5 bases each). CDR3 length equals 14 residues. Trimming left V 10 bases short and J 4 bases short, with 18 bases between. CDR1 is SNHLY, CDR2 FYNNEI, per germline. Drawing the rest from reference TRBV2 and TRBJ2-3, the complete variable domain is EPEVTQTPSHQVTQMGQEVILRCVPISNHLYFYWYRQILGQKVEFLVSFYNNEISEKSEIFDDQFSVERPDGSNFTLKIRSTKLEDSAMYFCAIGDPGRSDTQYFGPGTRLTVL.

A note on this clone: The sample has other DNA sequences that encode this CDR3 too. The rearrangement uses TRBV18 and TRBJ1-5; maybe TRBD1 (6 bases). This CDR3 comprises 13 residues. Trimming pared 2 bases from V and 6 bases from J, leaving 8 bases between. CDR1 is KGHSH and CDR2 is LQKENI in the germline V gene. Here the CDR3 reads CASSPGGGQPQHF. The CDR3 bases are TGTGCCAGCTCACCAGGGGGCGGTCAGCCCCAGCATTTT.

This chain links TRBV28 with TRBJ2-7; 10 nucleotides line up with TRBD2. Germline CDR1 and CDR2: MDHEN and SYDVKM. V shed 4 bases, J shed 0 bases, and the junction held 6 bases outside the gene matches. This CDR3 is 16 amino acids long. The CDR3 bases are TGTGCCAGCAGTTCATTAGCGGGAGGTCTCTCCTACGAGCAGTACTTC. Its translation is CASSSLAGGLSYEQYF.

This clone was observed many times. The chain links TRBV5-1 to TRBJ2-1; 13 nucleotides match TRBD2. In germline, CDR1 is SGHRS, CDR2 YFSETQ. The CDR3 covers 16 residues. The V gene end was trimmed by 2 bases and the J gene end by 7 bases; junction bases not matched to a gene: 6. CDR3 sequence (DNA): TGCGCCAGCAGCTTATTGCCGGGACTAGCGGGAAATGAGCAGTTCTTC. Its translation is CASSLLPGLAGNEQFF.

This clone is a singleton in its sample. The rearrangement links TRBV19 to TRBJ2-7; D not resolved. The CDR3 has 12 amino acids. V gave up 4 bases and J gave up 6 bases, with 10 bases separating them. The germline V gene has CDR1 LNHDA and CDR2 SQIVND (reference sequence). Here the CDR3 DNA reads TGTGCCAGTAGTAGGGCAGGAAGCGAGCAGTACTTC. This codes for CASSRAGSEQYF.

The chain couples TRBV27 to TRBJ1-2, with D maybe TRBD1 (5 bases). Germline lookup yields CDR1 MNHEY and CDR2 SMNVEV (reference sequence). The CDR3 is 11 amino acids. This CDR3 is CVAGNNYGYTF. The CDR3 bases are TGTGTAGCAGGGAATAACTATGGCTACACCTTC.

This clone was seen only once. The J gene is TRBJ2-6, the V gene TRBV5-1; D is unresolved. V was clipped by 1 base and J by 0 bases, with 5 bases between them. The length of the CDR3 is 15 residues. Per germline, CDR1 SGHRS and CDR2 YFSETQ. This CDR3 reads CASSLPDSGANVLTF. CDR3 bases: TGCGCCAGCAGCTTGCCGGACTCTGGGGCCAACGTCCTGACTTTC.

The CDR3 reads CASSRVVSGIGYEQYF. The CDR3 nucleotides are TGTGCCAGCAGCCGGGTAGTCAGCGGGATAGGATACGAGCAGTACTTC. The V gene is TRBV4-2, the J gene TRBJ2-7, with TRBD2 matching 7 bases. This CDR3 is built from 16 residues. J was trimmed by 4 bases and V by 4 bases; bases with no gene match: 13. Germline CDR1 and CDR2: LGHNA and YNFKEQ.

In its sample, this clone was seen once. The chain joins TRBV5-1 to TRBJ2-7; 9 bases map to TRBD2. J lost 4 bases, V lost 4 bases, and 12 bases had no gene match. Germline V gene lookup returns CDR1 SGHRS and CDR2 YFSETQ. The CDR3 runs to 16 residues. In DNA form, the CDR3 reads TGCGCCAGCAGCCCCCCGGGGCTAGCGGGGATGTACGAGCAGTACTTC. Residues: CASSPPGLAGMYEQYF.